The rows below give T cell receptor beta chains drawn from one sample of a study of T cell repertoires in cytomegalovirus infection. TCRdb reanalysed the reads using MiXCR and keeps one entry per CDR3 protein. The sample gives some 680,000 distinct CDR3 sequences, roughly a third of which show up once; around 2.8% is in the top ten. Sample: PBMCs. The receptors originated from a human donor in good health (CMV status not recorded). Some clones in this sample may be carry-over from other donors' samples. Both conserved end residues are part of each CDR3.

v_call cdr3_aa
TRBV10-3 CAISESTRGGLASYNEQFF
TRBV12-3/TRBV12-4 CASSFAGQGIGDEQFF
TRBV6-8 CASRPDLPAYEQYF
TRBV12-3/TRBV12-4 CASSLAQGSGYTF
TRBV6-1 CASRPGQGANANTGELFF
TRBV6-5 CASSYSSGHGGKNIQYF
TRBV10-2 CASSDGTREGEKLFF
TRBV4-1 CASSPLPTSGRFRPFEQYF
TRBV7-9 CASSLNQVGGNTIYF
TRBV4-2 CASSQGTSGTGELFF
TRBV10-3 CAIRGTGGFSDTQYF
TRBV4-1 CASSQLVDVEQFF
TRBV10-3 CAISQGFGNQPQHF
TRBV2 CASNRASRETQYF
TRBV2 CAINQQGIGGYTF
TRBV7-9 CASSKGGGERNYGYTF
TRBV19 CASSIATSGTFTGELFF
TRBV27 CASSFVRTRWPVGDTQYF
TRBV6-5 CASSTTTGAFEQYF
TRBV7-2 CASSQGGPSTEAFF
TRBV20-1 CSARDLTGTSTNEQFF
TRBV5-6 CASSSWDREETQYF
TRBV28 CASSLLGGFSGSGEQFF
TRBV28 CASSHLGLLTGDTEAFF
TRBV6-6 CASSYPTGHVNEQFF
TRBV19 CATDTGGAYNEQFF
TRBV18 CASSLVGGEPNIQYF
TRBV7-9 CASAKGLSGKNEQFF
TRBV7-2 CVRARQSHYGYTF
TRBV14 CASSQEDRGEKLFF
TRBV20-1 CSARRSGTVYEQYF
TRBV11-3 CASSLRLAANAGELFF
TRBV25-1 CASSEFRSDTQYF
TRBV6-1 CASLRDRAFGYTF
TRBV12-3/TRBV12-4 CASSLGQGITEAFF
TRBV29-1 CSLTITGDPETQYF
TRBV11-2 CASSVQGPPPHF
TRBV7-2 CASSLTTNEQFF
TRBV6-5 CASSFLNRQANSGNTIYF
TRBV7-9 CASIGTGVVSGELFF
TRBV29-1 CSVEDRQNTEAFF
TRBV12-3/TRBV12-4 CASSLFSGKDEQFF